This T cell receptor beta chain was captured in a study of cytomegalovirus exposure and HLA in healthy donors. Study observations and caveats: Highest at DRB1 and lowest at HLA-C, TCR association rates differed among HLA loci in a later analysis. More clonal expansion characterized HLA-associated TCR beta chains than equally common others in a later analysis. Cytomegalovirus-associated TCR beta chains were listed, numbering over 150.

A remark on this clone: Its specificity is unknown.

From germline, CDR1 is KGHSH and CDR2 LQKENI. This CDR3 contains 18 residues. J lost 5 bases, V lost 1 base, and 12 bases had no gene match. The PCR was carried out with 60 Vbeta primers and 13 Jbeta primers. The assay was immunoSEQ multiplex PCR, and TCRdb's table has in-frame clones only and misses some. The data show a few hundred thousand clones, roughly 80% seen once. This rearrangement joins TRBV18 to TRBJ2-1; 9 nucleotides line up with TRBD2. The clonotype originates from a man younger than 40 in good health and CMV-seronegative. The sample was PBMCs. CDR3: CASSPRPIRSGGNNEQFF. CDR3 DNA sequence: TGTGCCAGCTCACCACGACCTATTAGGAGCGGGGGGAACAATGAGCAGTTCTTC.